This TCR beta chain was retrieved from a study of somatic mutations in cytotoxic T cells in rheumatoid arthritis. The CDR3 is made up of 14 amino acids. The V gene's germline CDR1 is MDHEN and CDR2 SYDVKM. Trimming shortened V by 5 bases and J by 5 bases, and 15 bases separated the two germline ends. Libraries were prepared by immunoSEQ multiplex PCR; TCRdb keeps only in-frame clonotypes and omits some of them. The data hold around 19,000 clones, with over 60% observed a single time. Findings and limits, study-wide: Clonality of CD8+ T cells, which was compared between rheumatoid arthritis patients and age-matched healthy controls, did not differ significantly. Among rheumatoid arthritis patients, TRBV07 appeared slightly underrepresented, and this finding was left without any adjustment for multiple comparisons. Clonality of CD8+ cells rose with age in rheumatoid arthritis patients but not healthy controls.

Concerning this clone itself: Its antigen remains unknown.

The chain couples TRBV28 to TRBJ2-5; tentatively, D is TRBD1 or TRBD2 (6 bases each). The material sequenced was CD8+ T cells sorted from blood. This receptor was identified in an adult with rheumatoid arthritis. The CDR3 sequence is CASSREPGAETQYF. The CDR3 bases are TGTGCCAGCAGTCGGGAGCCGGGGGCGGAGACCCAGTACTTC.